This T cell receptor (beta chain) was documented in a study of blood T cell repertoires in COVID-19. Study overall: The analysed material was cDNA or gDNA that came from T cells, B-cell-depleted T cells, or PBMCs.

The CDR3 is 17 residues long. The V end was cut by 4 bases, the J end by 0 bases, with 17 bases between. CDR1 is LNHDA, CDR2 SQIVND, per germline (reference sequence). As originally analysed: Scientists estimated how many nucleated cells there were by amplifying reference gene primers. Measured with immunoSEQ multiplex PCR; TCRdb has only the in-frame clones, and not every one. V and J calls and clone size follow that table, whereas D and trimming were derived from the DNA. The sample holds about 150,000 clones, approximately 80% seen once. The V gene is TRBV19, the J gene TRBJ2-3, with D possibly TRBD1 on 5 matching bases. Sequenced input: peripheral blood. This TCR was recovered from a human donor in a cohort sampled during active COVID-19. The CDR3 spells CASSNRLTGPSTDTQYF. In DNA form, the CDR3 reads TGTGCCAGTAGTAATCGCCTCACAGGCCCGAGCACAGATACGCAGTATTTT.